This T cell receptor (beta chain) was recovered during a study of cytomegalovirus exposure and HLA in healthy donors. General study findings and limits: Later analysis showed most CMV-associated TCR beta chains appearing HLA-restricted.

The V end lost 11 bases, the J end lost 2 bases, and 15 bases lay between the germline ends. CDR3 length equals 13 residues. Germline assignment: CDR1 MNHEY and CDR2 SVGAGI. Comments on this clone: Its antigen is not known.

The PCR made use of 60 Vbeta and 13 Jbeta primers. Sequencing was performed with immunoSEQ multiplex PCR; in TCRdb, only in-frame clones are kept and a portion is missing. This listing includes 65,000 to 95,000 clones. The rearrangement joins TRBV6-5 to TRBJ1-1; a possible D gene is TRBD1 (5 bases). The sequence came from a female donor in good health and CMV-seropositive. Material: PBMCs. CDR3 in amino acids: CASHGASNTEAFF. The CDR3 DNA follows: TGTGCCTCTCATGGGGCTTCCAACACTGAAGCTTTCTTT.